The 23 T cell receptor beta chains below were found in one sample sequenced in a study of CD8+CD57+ T cells in acquired aplastic anemia. TCR beta VDJ and CDR3 profiling used genomic DNA as template. MiXCR, run by TCRdb on the reads, gives a single entry per CDR3 protein. This table has about 150,000 distinct CDR3 sequences, over 40% appearing once. CD8+CD57+ cell expansion, shown by flow cytometry, had occurred in the patients selected for sequencing. The sequenced sample consisted of sorted CD4+, CD8+, or CD8+CD57+ T cells (not recorded which) from PBMCs. Receptor source: a human donor with aplastic anemia.

This rearrangement joins TRBV20-1 to TRBJ1-2; D call uncertain. The ends were cut back, 5 bases at V and 0 bases at J, with 10 bases in the middle. Germline-derived CDR1 and CDR2 are DFQATT and SNEGSKA (reference sequence). This CDR3 contains 13 residues. The CDR3 DNA reads as TGCAGTGCTCTTCTACCAACTAACTATGGCTACACCTTC. This codes for CSALLPTNYGYTF.

The rearrangement uses TRBV27 and TRBJ1-6; a possible D gene is TRBD1 (5 bases). V lost 0 bases, J lost 9 bases, and 9 bases lay in between. The germline V gene has CDR1 MNHEY and CDR2 SMNVEV (reference sequence). CDR3 length: 14 residues. CDR3 sequence: CASSLSGPGSPLHF. DNA of the CDR3: TGTGCCAGCAGTTTATCGGGACCGGGTTCACCCCTCCACTTT.

About this clonotype itself: At one boundary the junction diverges from the germline segment, which might be a read error. The gene calls are TRBV10-3 and TRBJ1-2; D perhaps matches TRBD1 (6 bases). This CDR3 is built from 13 residues. Germline V lookup: CDR1 ENHRY, CDR2 SYGVKD. CDR3 nucleotides: TGTGCCACCAGTGATACTACAGGGCATGGCTACACCTTC. It encodes CATSDTTGHGYTF.

The J gene is TRBJ1-6, the V gene TRBV7-2; 10 positions agree with TRBD1. Germline loops: CDR1 SGHTA, CDR2 FQGNSA. The CDR3 contains 15 residues. V was clipped by 5 bases and J by 4 bases; unmatched bases: 2. CDR3 sequence reads: CASSRGQGYNSPLHF. The CDR3 DNA reads TGTGCCAGCAGCCGGGGACAGGGGTATAATTCACCCCTCCACTTT.

The rearrangement links TRBV29-1 to TRBJ1-2, with 9 bases fitting TRBD1. The germline V gene has CDR1 SQVTM and CDR2 ANQGSEA. There are 13 residues in the CDR3. V was pared by 6 bases and J by 8 bases, with 10 bases of the junction left unmatched. CDR3 DNA: TGCAGCGTCGCGGGACAGGGAACGGGGGGCTACACCTTC. As protein: CSVAGQGTGGYTF. Full variable domain (missing parts from reference TRBV29-1 and TRBJ1-2): SAVISQKPSRDICQRGTSLTIQCQVDSQVTMMFWYRQQPGQSLTLIATANQGSEATYESGFVIDKFPISRPNLTFSTLTVSNMSPEDSSIYLCSVAGQGTGGYTFGSGTRLTVV.

This clonotype was seen many times. V and J are TRBV19 and TRBJ1-4; D is perhaps TRBD1 (5 bases). Germline assignment: CDR1 LNHDA and CDR2 SQIVND (reference sequence). Trimming pared 4 bases from V and 7 bases from J, leaving 13 bases between. The CDR3 loop spans 14 amino acids. The chain's CDR3 is CASSTRVGTEKLFF. The CDR3 DNA reads as TGTGCCAGTAGTACTAGGGTAGGGACTGAAAAACTGTTTTTT.

This chain joins TRBV5-8 and TRBJ1-2; no definite D call. There are 14 residues in the CDR3. With 4 bases removed from V and 4 bases from J, the gap between germline ends came to 14 bases. CDR1 and CDR2 from the germline V gene are SGHTS and YDEGEE. Written as DNA, the CDR3 is TGTGCCAGCAGCCCTGAGGTTTGGAGCTATGGCTACACCTTC. Translation gives CASSPEVWSYGYTF. The complete variable domain, with remaining parts taken from reference TRBV5-8 and TRBJ1-2, reads EAGVTQSPTHLIKTRGQQATLRCSPISGHTSVYWYQQALGLGLQFLLWYDEGEERNRGNFPPRFSGRQFPNYSSELNVNALELEDSALYLCASSPEVWSYGYTFGSGTRLTVV.

This clonotype showed up just a few times. One base away lies a much larger clone, so this may be a sequencing read error. This chain joins TRBV7-2 and TRBJ2-5; D is possibly TRBD2 (5 bases). Germline V gene data show CDR1 as SGHTA and CDR2 as FQGNSA. CDR3 length equals 13 residues. CDR3 sequence: CASSRGWQETQYF. In DNA, the CDR3 is TGCGCCAGCAGCCGCGGGTGGCAAGAGACCCAGTACTTC.

V usage is TRBV19 and J usage is TRBJ2-2, with TRBD1 matching 8 bases. The junction had 5 bases not matched to a gene; V was cut back by 4 bases and J by 7 bases. The CDR3 covers 14 residues. Germline V CDR1 and CDR2: LNHDA, SQIVND (reference sequence). CDR3 loop: CASSTRGQGGELFF. DNA of the CDR3: TGTGCCAGTAGTACCAGGGGGCAAGGCGGGGAGCTGTTTTTT.

With respect to this clonotype: Germline and junction disagree at one end, which may indicate a read error. This chain uses TRBV5-1 with TRBJ2-7; TRBD1 might be the D (5 bases). Germline-derived CDR1 and CDR2 are SGHRS and YFSETQ. The CDR3 runs 13 residues. The CDR3 is CASSLGQPYGQYF. CDR3 nucleotides: TGCGCCAGCAGCTTGGGACAGCCTTACGGGCAGTACTTC.

This clonotype was seen many times. CDR3 sequence reads: CSARELAGGQETQYF. Here the CDR3 DNA reads TGCAGTGCTAGAGAACTAGCGGGAGGCCAAGAGACCCAGTACTTC. V gene TRBV20-1 combines with J gene TRBJ2-5; 12 positions match TRBD2. The V segment lost 0 bases and the J segment 1 base; nucleotides outside the gene matches: 0. Germline CDR1 reads DFQATT; CDR2 reads SNEGSKA (reference sequence). The CDR3 totals 15 residues.

V gene TRBV29-1 combines with J gene TRBJ1-5; D is undetermined. Trimming removed 7 bases at V and 4 bases at J, with 17 bases between. Germline lookup yields CDR1 SQVTM and CDR2 ANQGSEA. The CDR3 extends over 14 amino acids. This chain's CDR3 is CSAALNDGNQPQHF. DNA of the CDR3: TGCAGCGCCGCACTCAACGACGGTAATCAGCCCCAGCATTTT.

Comment on this clonotype: This clone may be a read error of a much larger clone one base away. The chain has TRBV24-1 and TRBJ2-7, with no clear D. Germline V gene data show CDR1 as KGHDR and CDR2 as SFDVKD. CDR3 length equals 11 residues. V lost 9 bases to trimming and J lost 6 bases, with 11 bases between them. CDR3: CATLPLSEQYF. Written as DNA, the CDR3 is TGTGCCACCTTGCCCCTCTCCGAGCAGTACTTC.

This clonotype occurred once. This chain uses TRBV29-1 with TRBJ1-1; 10 bases are a match to TRBD1. This CDR3 is built from 13 residues. V lost 4 bases and J lost 4; bases outside the gene matches: 3. CDR1 and CDR2 (germline): SQVTM, ANQGSEA. The CDR3 is CSVGTGGRTEAFF. DNA for the CDR3: TGCAGCGTTGGGACAGGGGGACGCACTGAAGCTTTCTTT.

In the case of this clonotype: The CDR3 end shows no conserved phenylalanine or tryptophan, and so a read error is likely. The J gene is TRBJ2-5, the V gene TRBV9; D is undetermined. The CDR3 contains 14 residues. Germline assignment: CDR1 SGDLS and CDR2 YYNGEE. The V end was cut by 2 bases, the J end by 4 bases, with 12 bases between. The CDR3 nucleotides read TGTGCCAGCAGCGTTAGCTCCAGAGGAGAGACCCAGTACCTC. Translation: CASSVSSRGETQYL.

The chain carries TRBV2 and TRBJ1-3; unclear D gene. Trimming took off 8 bases at V and 9 bases at J, with 23 bases between the two ends. Germline loops: CDR1 SNHLY, CDR2 FYNNEI. This CDR3 has 15 residues. The CDR3 DNA is TGTGCCAGCGCCCCGGCCGAACAGTCCTTAACCACCATATATTTT. Its protein product is CASAPAEQSLTTIYF.

V gene TRBV25-1 combines with J gene TRBJ2-3; 7 bases map to TRBD1. The V gene end was trimmed by 8 bases and the J gene end by 6 bases; junction bases not matched to a gene: 8. Germline V gene lookup returns CDR1 MGHDK and CDR2 SYGVNS. This CDR3 is built from 13 residues. The CDR3 loop reads CASGTAGGDTQYF. CDR3 sequence (DNA): TGTGCCAGCGGGACAGCTGGCGGGGATACGCAGTATTTT.

This chain links TRBV15 with TRBJ2-6, with D maybe TRBD1 (6 bases). The V and J ends lost 5 bases and 4 bases respectively, with 18 bases between them. The CDR3 contains 17 residues. Germline CDR1 LNHNV, CDR2 YYDKDF (reference sequence). This CDR3 is CATSFRQAPTGANVLTF. The CDR3 coding sequence is TGTGCCACCAGCTTCCGACAGGCCCCGACCGGGGCCAACGTCCTGACTTTC.

This clonotype was seen many times. The gene calls are TRBV19 and TRBJ2-1, with D unclear. From germline, CDR1 is LNHDA and CDR2 SQIVND (reference sequence). V lost 7 bases and J 1 base, leaving 14 bases between the germline ends. This CDR3 spans 15 amino acids. The CDR3 DNA sequence: TGTGCCAGTACCGCCAAAGGTCGGTCCTACAATGAGCAGTTCTTC. This translates into CASTAKGRSYNEQFF.

The chain uses TRBV7-8 and TRBJ1-2, with D tentatively TRBD1 (5 bases). This CDR3 region has 13 residues. V lost 5 bases and J lost 8, with 15 bases in between. CDR1 and CDR2 from the germline V gene are SGHVS and FQNEAQ. The CDR3 nucleotides read TGTGCCAGCAGCCACATTGGGACGAAGGGCTACACCTTC. This translates into CASSHIGTKGYTF.

In its sample, this clonotype was seen a few times. This sequence joins TRBV24-1 and TRBJ1-4; 7 nucleotides match TRBD1. Looked up from germline, CDR1 is KGHDR and CDR2 is SFDVKD. The V and J ends lost 2 bases and 5 bases, in that order; junction bases with no gene match: 7. CDR3 length equals 16 residues. The CDR3 spells CATSDSRTGLNEKLFF. In nucleotides, the CDR3 is TGTGCCACCAGTGATTCAAGGACAGGACTGAATGAAAAACTGTTTTTT.

V gene TRBV2 combines with J gene TRBJ2-1; 10 nucleotides align to TRBD2. The CDR3 consists of 14 residues. V lost 9 bases, J lost 7 bases, and 9 bases stayed unmatched. Germline V gene data show CDR1 as SNHLY and CDR2 as FYNNEI. The CDR3 region is CASIEGLARNEQFF. DNA of the CDR3: TGTGCCAGTATCGAGGGACTAGCGAGAAATGAGCAGTTCTTC.

This clonotype was observed at least ten times. The V and J genes are TRBV6-1 and TRBJ1-1, with D perhaps TRBD1 (6 bases). The CDR3 spans 11 residues. Germline V CDR1 and CDR2: MNHNS, SASEGT. Trimming stripped 6 bases from V and 11 bases from J, with 13 bases between. The CDR3 spells CASSPGVHAFF. The CDR3 DNA is TGTGCCAGCAGCCCAGGGGTTCACGCTTTCTTT.